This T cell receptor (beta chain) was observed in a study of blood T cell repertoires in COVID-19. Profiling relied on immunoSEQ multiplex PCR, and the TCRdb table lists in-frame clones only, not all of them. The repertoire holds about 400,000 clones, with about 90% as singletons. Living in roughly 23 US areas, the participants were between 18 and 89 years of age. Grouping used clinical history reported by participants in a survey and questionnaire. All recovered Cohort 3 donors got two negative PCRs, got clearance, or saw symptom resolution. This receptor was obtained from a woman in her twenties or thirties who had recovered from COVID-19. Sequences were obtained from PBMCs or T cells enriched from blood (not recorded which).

DNA of the CDR3: TGCGCCAGCAGCTTGGGCGGGGACTTCACTGAAGCTTTCTTT. This sequence encodes CASSLGGDFTEAFF. The chain recombines TRBV5-1 with TRBJ1-1, with D tentatively TRBD1 (5 bases). The germline CDR1 and CDR2 sequences are SGHRS and YFSETQ. This CDR3 region has 14 residues. V gave up 0 bases and J gave up 4 bases, with 10 bases separating them.